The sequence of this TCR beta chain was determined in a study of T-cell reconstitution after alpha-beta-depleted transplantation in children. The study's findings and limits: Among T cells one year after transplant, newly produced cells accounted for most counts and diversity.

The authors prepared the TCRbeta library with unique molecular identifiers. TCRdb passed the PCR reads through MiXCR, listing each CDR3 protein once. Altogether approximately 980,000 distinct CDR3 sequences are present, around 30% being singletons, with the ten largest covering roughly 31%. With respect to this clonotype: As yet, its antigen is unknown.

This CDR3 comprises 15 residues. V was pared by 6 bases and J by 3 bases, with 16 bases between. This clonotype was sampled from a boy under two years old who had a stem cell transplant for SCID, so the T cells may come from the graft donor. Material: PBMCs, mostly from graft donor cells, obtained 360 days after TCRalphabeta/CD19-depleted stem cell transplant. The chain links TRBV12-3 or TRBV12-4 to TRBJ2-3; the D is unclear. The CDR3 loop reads CASSSERVDTDTQYF. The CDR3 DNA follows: TGTGCCAGCAGCTCTGAACGGGTGGATACAGATACGCAGTATTTT.